Shown below are 21 T cell receptor beta chains from a single sample sequenced in a study of metastatic and nonmetastatic thyroid tumors. No patient received treatment before thyroid surgery. TCRdb redid the clone calls on the PCR reads using MiXCR. This table holds 30,000 to 40,000 clones, 30% to 40% found once. Sequencing input: tumor tissue. Receptor source: a female donor with papillary thyroid cancer or a benign thyroid nodule (not recorded which). Some clones in this sample may be carry-over from other donors' samples.

The V gene is TRBV7-9, the J gene TRBJ1-1, with D possibly being TRBD1 (6 bases). From germline, CDR1 is SEHNR and CDR2 FQNEAQ (reference sequence). The CDR3 has 14 residues. Trimming took 7 bases from V and 8 from J, leaving 20 bases between them. DNA of the CDR3: TGTGCCAGCACCTACCCCGGCAGGGGCGTGGAAGCTTTCTTT. Protein: CASTYPGRGVEAFF.

V is TRBV7-2 and J is TRBJ2-7; D not certain. V shed 1 base and J shed 6 bases, with 16 bases lying between them. Germline-derived CDR1 and CDR2 are SGHTA and FQGNSA. The CDR3 contains 15 residues. The CDR3 loop is CASSLEGGRAGEQYF. The CDR3 DNA is TGTGCCAGCAGCTTAGAAGGCGGTAGGGCCGGCGAGCAGTACTTC. Using reference TRBV7-2 and TRBJ2-7 for the parts outside the CDR3, the full variable domain is GAGVSQSPSNKVTEKGKDVELRCDPISGHTALYWYRQSLGQGLEFLIYFQGNSAPDKSGLPSDRFSAERTGGSVSTLTIQRTQQEDSAVYLCASSLEGGRAGEQYFGPGTRLTVT.

The chain uses TRBV2 and TRBJ2-1, with 7 positions matching TRBD2. J lost 4 bases, V lost 5 bases, and 8 bases had no gene match. The CDR3 consists of 15 residues. Germline assignment: CDR1 SNHLY and CDR2 FYNNEI. This chain's CDR3 is CASSPPSGDYNEQFF. As DNA, the CDR3 is TGTGCCAGCAGTCCCCCAAGCGGGGATTACAATGAGCAGTTCTTC.

This clone has just a few counts. This chain connects TRBV6-1 to TRBJ2-1, with 7 bases aligning to TRBD1. The CDR3 is made up of 14 amino acids. CDR1 MNHNS and CDR2 SASEGT come from the germline V gene. Germline trimming cut 5 bases from V and 6 bases from J; bases unmatched to any gene: 7. The CDR3 region is CASSSRTGFNEQFF. The CDR3 nucleotides read TGTGCCAGCAGTTCTAGGACAGGCTTCAATGAGCAGTTCTTC.

The chain is built from TRBV6-2 or TRBV6-3 and TRBJ2-1; 7 bases agree with TRBD2. The CDR3 runs to 14 residues. Germline V gene sequence: CDR1 MNHEY, CDR2 SVGEGT. J gave up 2 bases and V 5 bases, and 3 bases lay outside the gene matches. DNA of the CDR3: TGTGCCAGCAGTGCTGCGGGAGCCTACAATGAGCAGTTCTTC. Protein: CASSAAGAYNEQFF.

This chain joins TRBV12-3 or TRBV12-4 and TRBJ1-2, with no clear D. The CDR3 covers 13 residues. V shed 4 bases and J shed 4 bases, with 10 bases lying between them. CDR3 loop: CASSSSDGYGYTF. Written as DNA, the CDR3 is TGTGCCAGCAGTTCCTCCGACGGCTATGGCTACACCTTC.

The chain employs TRBV12-3 or TRBV12-4 and TRBJ2-1, with 12 bases aligning to TRBD2. The CDR3 length is 16 residues. V was pared by 4 bases and J by 6 bases, with 7 bases of the junction left unmatched. The CDR3 DNA sequence: TGTGCCAGCAGTTCCCAGACTAGCGGGAGAGGCAATGAGCAGTTCTTC. Protein sequence: CASSSQTSGRGNEQFF.

Concerning this clone itself: Other nucleotide sequences in the sample specify the same CDR3. The rearrangement joins TRBV6-1 to TRBJ1-2; possible D gene TRBD1, 5 bases. Germline CDR1 and CDR2: MNHNS and SASEGT. The length of the CDR3 is 13 residues. Trimming shortened V by 5 bases and J by 1 base, and 8 bases separated the two germline ends. The CDR3 is CASSPGSNYGYTF. CDR3 in DNA: TGTGCCAGCAGTCCAGGGAGTAACTATGGCTACACCTTC.

The DNA of the CDR3 is TGCAGTGCTAGAGGGGCCAGGGGACCCTACGAGCAGTACTTC. Protein sequence: CSARGARGPYEQYF. J is TRBJ2-7 and V is TRBV20-1, with D maybe TRBD1 (6 bases). Germline V CDR1 and CDR2: DFQATT, SNEGSKA (reference sequence). The CDR3 is made up of 14 amino acids. Trimming cost V 1 base and J 2 bases, with 12 bases left between them.

The chain employs TRBV28 and TRBJ1-1; maybe TRBD1 (5 bases). Germline CDR1 and CDR2: MDHEN and SYDVKM. The CDR3 is made up of 13 amino acids. Trimming shortened V by 2 bases and J by 2 bases, and 6 bases separated the two germline ends. DNA for the CDR3: TGTGCCAGCAGTTTAGGGGGAAACACTGAAGCTTTCTTT. Translation: CASSLGGNTEAFF.

This clone was counted a few times. This chain uses TRBV12-3 or TRBV12-4 with TRBJ1-6, with D unclear. V lost 6 bases and J lost 7, with 7 bases in between. The CDR3 runs 12 residues. CDR3 loop: CASSRPNSPLHF. As DNA, the CDR3 is TGTGCCAGCAGCCGTCCAAATTCACCCCTCCACTTT.

To note about this clone: Other DNA sequences in the sample encode the same CDR3. CDR3 loop: CASSSAGLTDTQYF. For the CDR3, the DNA is TGTGCCAGCAGTTCGGCAGGGTTGACAGATACGCAGTATTTT. This chain connects TRBV6-5 to TRBJ2-3; TRBD1 is a possible D gene (5 bases). V was shortened by 4 bases and J by 3 bases, with 11 bases between the two germline ends. Germline assignment: CDR1 MNHEY and CDR2 SVGAGI. The CDR3 has 14 residues.

The chain uses TRBV5-1 and TRBJ1-2; 9 nucleotides match TRBD1. Losses at the gene ends were 0 bases for V and 8 bases for J; bases not matched to a gene: 5. The CDR3 contains 14 residues. CDR1 SGHRS and CDR2 YFSETQ come from the germline V gene. The CDR3 region is CASSLAGTGKGYTF. The CDR3 DNA sequence: TGCGCCAGCAGCTTGGCGGGGACAGGGAAAGGCTACACCTTC.

The chain couples TRBV20-1 to TRBJ1-6, with 8 bases identical to TRBD1. The CDR3 sequence is 16 residues long. The V segment lost 0 bases and the J segment 9 bases; nucleotides outside the gene matches: 10. Germline V lookup: CDR1 DFQATT, CDR2 SNEGSKA (reference sequence). Here the CDR3 reads CSARDSRTGSGSPLHF. The CDR3 bases are TGCAGTGCTAGAGATTCTAGGACAGGGAGCGGTTCACCCCTCCACTTT.

This clone was counted between two and nine times. This chain uses TRBV12-3 or TRBV12-4 with TRBJ2-3; 11 bases fit TRBD2. The V segment lost 6 bases and the J segment 6 bases; nucleotides outside the gene matches: 8. This CDR3 region has 15 residues. In DNA, the CDR3 is TGTGCCAGCAGCAAACTAGCGGGAGTTGGCGATACGCAGTATTTT. It encodes CASSKLAGVGDTQYF.

This clone was counted between two and nine times. The chain couples TRBV11-1 to TRBJ2-7, with 10 nucleotides matching TRBD1. V was clipped by 5 bases and J by 0 bases; unmatched bases: 10. Germline values: CDR1 SGHAT, CDR2 FQDESV (reference sequence). The CDR3 length is 17 residues. CDR3 in DNA: TGTGCCAGCAGCCACCCGGGACAGGGGTTTAGCTCCTACGAGCAGTACTTC. Translated, it gives CASSHPGQGFSSYEQYF.

A few counts support this clone. The chain has TRBV5-1 and TRBJ2-3; perhaps TRBD2 as D (5 bases). CDR1 and CDR2 (germline): SGHRS, YFSETQ. CDR3 length: 15 amino acids. Trimming pared 4 bases from V and 0 bases from J, leaving 12 bases between. The DNA for the CDR3 is TGCGCCAGCAGCCTGAGCGGTCGGAGCACAGATACGCAGTATTTT. It yields the protein CASSLSGRSTDTQYF.

The genes are TRBV12-3 or TRBV12-4 and TRBJ1-3, with D uncertain. Trimming cost V 3 bases and J 0 bases, with 6 bases left between them. The CDR3 extends over 14 amino acids. CDR3 DNA sequence: TGTGCCAGCAGTTTCGGCTTCTCTGGAAACACCATATATTTT. Its translation: CASSFGFSGNTIYF.

This clone turned up a few times. J is TRBJ1-5 and V is TRBV13; D uncertain. Trimming took off 0 bases at V and 0 bases at J, with 9 bases between the two ends. The germline V gene encodes CDR1 PRHDT and CDR2 FYEKMQ (reference sequence). This CDR3 has 16 amino acids. For the CDR3, the DNA is TGTGCCAGCAGCTTAGGGACAAGATATAGCAATCAGCCCCAGCATTTT. The encoded protein is CASSLGTRYSNQPQHF.

There are many counts of this clone. The chain uses TRBV12-3 or TRBV12-4 and TRBJ2-1; D uncertain. Trimming took 5 bases from V and 4 from J, leaving 9 bases between them. The CDR3 is made up of 13 amino acids. The CDR3 DNA is TGTGCCAGCAGTCTCCGTAGGTACAATGAGCAGTTCTTC. Residues: CASSLRRYNEQFF.

V gene TRBV6-2 or TRBV6-3 combines with J gene TRBJ2-3, with a weak D call TRBD2 (6 bases). The V gene lost 10 bases and the J gene lost 3 bases, with 11 bases spanning the gap. Germline assignment: CDR1 MNHEY and CDR2 SVGEGT. The CDR3 extends over 12 amino acids. CDR3 protein: CATGTRTDTQYF. CDR3 bases: TGTGCCACCGGGACTCGAACAGATACGCAGTATTTT.